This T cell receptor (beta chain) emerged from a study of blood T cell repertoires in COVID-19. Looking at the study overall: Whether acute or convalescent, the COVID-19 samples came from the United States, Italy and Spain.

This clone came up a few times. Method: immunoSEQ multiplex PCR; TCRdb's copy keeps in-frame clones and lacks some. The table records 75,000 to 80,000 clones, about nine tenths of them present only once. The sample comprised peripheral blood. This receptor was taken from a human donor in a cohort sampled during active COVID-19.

CDR3 protein: CAWRKGRGAITEAFF. CDR3 bases: TGTGCCTGGAGGAAAGGTCGGGGGGCGATCACTGAAGCTTTCTTT. V usage is TRBV30 and J usage is TRBJ1-1, with D possibly being TRBD1 (6 bases). The ends were cut back, 3 bases at V and 4 bases at J, with 18 bases in the middle. This CDR3 contains 15 residues. CDR1 GTSNPN and CDR2 SVGIG come from the germline V gene (reference sequence).